This TCR beta chain was retrieved from a study of blood T cells in healthy people across ages. General observations from the study: Fewer expanded clones and more diversity marked long-lived versus aged donors.

At least 5.5 micrograms of total RNA were extracted per sample. In the case of this clonotype: Its antigen is unknown.

The CDR3 is made up of 13 amino acids. V lost 3 bases to trimming and J lost 2 bases, with 9 bases between them. CDR1 is DFQATT, CDR2 SNEGSKA, per germline (reference sequence). PCR was performed a second time for about 7 to 11 cycles using a sample-barcoded 5' primer and a J-beta primer mix. TCRdb re-derived calls from the 5' RACE reads in MiXCR, one entry per CDR3 protein. The data hold about 640,000 distinct CDR3 sequences, with roughly two fifths observed a single time. The sample was blood. This TCR derives from a man older than 75 in good health. The chain recombines TRBV20-1 with TRBJ2-3; D ambiguous. The CDR3 DNA reads as TGCAGTGCTAGCTTCGCTATCACAGATACGCAGTATTTT. Amino acid sequence: CSASFAITDTQYF.